This entry describes one TCR beta chain. This CDR3 is built from 19 residues. V dropped 5 bases and J dropped 2; count of bases not matched to a gene: 18. Germline CDR1 is LNHDA and CDR2 is SQIVND (reference sequence). These data originate in a study of blood T cell repertoires in COVID-19. Study in general: COVID-19 samples from acute and convalescent phases originated in the United States, Italy and Spain. From T cells, B-cell-depleted T cells, or PBMCs came the material, which was cDNA or gDNA.

Original processing methods: Estimation of nucleated cell counts was performed using reference gene primer amplification. Clones were read by immunoSEQ multiplex PCR, and TCRdb kept only the in-frame ones, dropping some. The DNA gave D and trimming, while V, J and clone size come from that table. The data show 90,000 or so clones, with about 83% seen just once and 20% to 30% held by the top ten. The sample consisted of peripheral blood. The origin of this receptor is a human donor in a cohort sampled during active COVID-19. The chain uses TRBV19 and TRBJ2-3, with 8 bases lining up with TRBD2. The chain's CDR3 is CASSDTPGGLSGYTDTQYF. As DNA, the CDR3 is TGTGCCAGTAGTGATACCCCGGGGGGGCTATCCGGTTACACAGATACGCAGTATTTT.